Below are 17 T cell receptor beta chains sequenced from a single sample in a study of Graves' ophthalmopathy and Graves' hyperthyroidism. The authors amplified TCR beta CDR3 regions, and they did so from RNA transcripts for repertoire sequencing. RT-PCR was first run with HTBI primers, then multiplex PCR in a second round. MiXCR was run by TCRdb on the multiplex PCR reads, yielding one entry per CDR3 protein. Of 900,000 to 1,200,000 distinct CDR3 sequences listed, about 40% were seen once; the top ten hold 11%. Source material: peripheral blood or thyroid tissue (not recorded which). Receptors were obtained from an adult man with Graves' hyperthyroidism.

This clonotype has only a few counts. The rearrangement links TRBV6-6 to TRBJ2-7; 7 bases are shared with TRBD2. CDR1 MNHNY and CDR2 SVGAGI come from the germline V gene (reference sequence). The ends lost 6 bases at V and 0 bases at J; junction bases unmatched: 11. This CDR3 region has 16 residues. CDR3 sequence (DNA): TGTGCCAGCAGGTCCTCAAGCGGGGCTAGCTCCTACGAGCAGTACTTC. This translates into CASRSSSGASSYEQYF.

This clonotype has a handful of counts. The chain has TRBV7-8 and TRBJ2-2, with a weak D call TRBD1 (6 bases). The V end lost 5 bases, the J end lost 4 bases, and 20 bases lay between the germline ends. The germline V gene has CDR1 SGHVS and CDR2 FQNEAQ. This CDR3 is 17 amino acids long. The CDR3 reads CASSKGGEGVGTGELFF. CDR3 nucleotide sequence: TGTGCCAGCAGCAAAGGGGGAGAAGGCGTCGGCACCGGGGAGCTGTTTTTT.

The CDR3 DNA reads as TGTGCCAGCACCCCTGGGGACAGGGCCGGTCAAGAGACCCAGTACTTC. Protein: CASTPGDRAGQETQYF. The chain links TRBV7-8 to TRBJ2-5; TRBD1 matches at 9 bases. This CDR3 is 16 amino acids long. The germline V gene has CDR1 SGHVS and CDR2 FQNEAQ. V lost 7 bases and J lost 2; bases outside the gene matches: 11. The full variable domain, its missing parts supplied by reference TRBV7-8 and TRBJ2-5, is GAGVSQSPRYKVAKRGQDVALRCDPISGHVSLFWYQQALGQGPEFLTYFQNEAQLDKSGLPSDRFFAERPEGSVSTLKIQRTQQEDSAVYLCASTPGDRAGQETQYFGPGTRLLVL.

As DNA, the CDR3 is TGCAGTCAACAGTCCTTCAACTATGGCTACACCTTC. It is translated as CSQQSFNYGYTF. V usage is TRBV20-1 and J usage is TRBJ1-2; D call uncertain. Trimming took off 8 bases at V and 2 bases at J, with 12 bases between the two ends. The CDR3 runs to 12 residues. Per germline, CDR1 DFQATT and CDR2 SNEGSKA (reference sequence).

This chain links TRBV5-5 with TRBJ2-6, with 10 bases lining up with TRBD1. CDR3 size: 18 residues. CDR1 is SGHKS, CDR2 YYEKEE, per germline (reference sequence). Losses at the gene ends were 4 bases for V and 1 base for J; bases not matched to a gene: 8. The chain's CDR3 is CASSRLTGGRSGANVLTF. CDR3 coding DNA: TGTGCCAGCAGCCGTCTGACAGGGGGCAGGTCTGGGGCCAACGTCCTGACTTTC. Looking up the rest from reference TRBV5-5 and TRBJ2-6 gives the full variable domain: DAGVTQSPTHLIKTRGQQVTLRCSPISGHKSVSWYQQVLGQGPQFIFQYYEKEERGRGNFPDRFSARQFPNYSSELNVNALLLGDSALYLCASSRLTGGRSGANVLTFGAGSRLTVL.

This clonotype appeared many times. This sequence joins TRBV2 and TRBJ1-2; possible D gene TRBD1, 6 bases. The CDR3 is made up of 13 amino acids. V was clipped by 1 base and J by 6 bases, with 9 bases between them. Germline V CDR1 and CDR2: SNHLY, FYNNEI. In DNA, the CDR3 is TGTGCCAGCAGTGAAGGGGGGCGTGATGGCTACACCTTC. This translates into CASSEGGRDGYTF.

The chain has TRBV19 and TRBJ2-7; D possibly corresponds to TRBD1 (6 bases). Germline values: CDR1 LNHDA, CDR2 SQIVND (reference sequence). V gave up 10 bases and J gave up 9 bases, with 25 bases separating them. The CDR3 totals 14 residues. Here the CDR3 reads CATSRTARGNGQYF. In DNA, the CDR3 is TGTGCCACCTCCCGGACAGCCCGAGGTAACGGGCAGTACTTC.

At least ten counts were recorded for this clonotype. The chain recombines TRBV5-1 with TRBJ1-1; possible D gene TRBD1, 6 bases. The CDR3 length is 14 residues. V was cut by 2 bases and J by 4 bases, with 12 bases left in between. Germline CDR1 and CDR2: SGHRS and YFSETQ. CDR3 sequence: CASSFTGQSTEAFF. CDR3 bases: TGCGCCAGCAGCTTTACAGGGCAATCCACTGAAGCTTTCTTT.

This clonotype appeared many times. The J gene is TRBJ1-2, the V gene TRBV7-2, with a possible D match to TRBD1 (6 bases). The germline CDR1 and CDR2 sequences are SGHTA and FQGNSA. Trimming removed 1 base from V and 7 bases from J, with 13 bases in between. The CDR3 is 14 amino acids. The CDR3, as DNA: TGTGCCAGCAGCTTAGGAGGGCGCAGGGGTGGCTACACCTTC. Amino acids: CASSLGGRRGGYTF. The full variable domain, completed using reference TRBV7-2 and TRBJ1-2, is GAGVSQSPSNKVTEKGKDVELRCDPISGHTALYWYRQSLGQGLEFLIYFQGNSAPDKSGLPSDRFSAERTGGSVSTLTIQRTQQEDSAVYLCASSLGGRRGGYTFGSGTRLTVV.

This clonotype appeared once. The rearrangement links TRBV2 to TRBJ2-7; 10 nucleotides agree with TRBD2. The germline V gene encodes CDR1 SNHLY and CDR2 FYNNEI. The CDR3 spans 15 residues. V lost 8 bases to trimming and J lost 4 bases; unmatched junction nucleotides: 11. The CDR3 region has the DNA TGTGCCAGCGGCCAAACGACTAGCGGGCTATACGAGCAGTACTTC. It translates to CASGQTTSGLYEQYF.

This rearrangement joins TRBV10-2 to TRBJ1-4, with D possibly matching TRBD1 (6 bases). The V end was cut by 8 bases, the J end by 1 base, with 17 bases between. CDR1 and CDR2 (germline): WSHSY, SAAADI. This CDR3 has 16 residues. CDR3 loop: CASCTGRTGTNEKLFF. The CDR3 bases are TGCGCCAGCTGTACAGGGCGTACAGGAACTAATGAAAAACTGTTTTTT.

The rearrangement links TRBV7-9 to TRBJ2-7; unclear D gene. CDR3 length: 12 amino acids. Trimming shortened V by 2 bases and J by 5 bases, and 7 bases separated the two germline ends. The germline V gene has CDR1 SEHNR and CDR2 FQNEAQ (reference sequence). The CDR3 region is CASSLKVHEQYF. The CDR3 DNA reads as TGTGCCAGCAGCTTAAAGGTCCACGAGCAGTACTTC.

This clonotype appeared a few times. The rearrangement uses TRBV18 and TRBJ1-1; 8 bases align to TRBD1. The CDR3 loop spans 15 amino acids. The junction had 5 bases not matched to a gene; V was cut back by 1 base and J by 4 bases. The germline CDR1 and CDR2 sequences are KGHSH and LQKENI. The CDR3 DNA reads TGTGCCAGCTCACCACAGGACAGGGAGGGCACTGAAGCTTTCTTT. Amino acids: CASSPQDREGTEAFF.

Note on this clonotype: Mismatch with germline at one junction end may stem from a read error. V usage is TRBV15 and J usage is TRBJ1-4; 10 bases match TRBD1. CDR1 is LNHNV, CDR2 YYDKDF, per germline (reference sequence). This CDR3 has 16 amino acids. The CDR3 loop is CATSSRQGARNEKLLF. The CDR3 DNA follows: TGTGCCACCAGCAGCCGACAGGGGGCTCGAAATGAAAAACTGCTTTTT. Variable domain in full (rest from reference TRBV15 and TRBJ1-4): DAMVIQNPRYQVTQFGKPVTLSCSQTLNHNVMYWYQQKSSQAPKLLFHYYDKDFNNEADTPDNFQSRRPNTSFCFLDIRSPGLGDTAMYLCATSSRQGARNEKLLFGSGTQLSVL.

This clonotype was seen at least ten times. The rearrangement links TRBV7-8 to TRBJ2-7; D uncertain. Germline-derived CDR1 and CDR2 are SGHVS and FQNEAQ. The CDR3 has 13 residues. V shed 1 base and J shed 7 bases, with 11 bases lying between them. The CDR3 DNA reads TGTGCCAGCAGCTTAGTGACCGCAGCTGAGCAGTACTTC. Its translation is CASSLVTAAEQYF.

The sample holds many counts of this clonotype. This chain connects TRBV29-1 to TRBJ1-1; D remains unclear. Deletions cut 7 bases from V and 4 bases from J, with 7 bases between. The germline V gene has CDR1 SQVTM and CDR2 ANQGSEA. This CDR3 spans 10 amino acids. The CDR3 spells CSGMSTEAFF. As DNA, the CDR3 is TGCAGCGGGATGTCCACTGAAGCTTTCTTT.

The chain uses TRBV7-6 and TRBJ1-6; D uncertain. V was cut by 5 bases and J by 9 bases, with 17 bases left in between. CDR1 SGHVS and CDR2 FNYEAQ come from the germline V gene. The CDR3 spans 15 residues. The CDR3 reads CASSVQQGFGSPLHF. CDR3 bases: TGTGCCAGCAGCGTCCAGCAAGGTTTTGGTTCACCCCTCCACTTT.